This T cell receptor (beta chain) comes out of a study of beta chain features in type 1 diabetes. Looking at the study overall: All samples combined gave 107,917,701 sorted cells for examination.

The investigators reverse transcribed all of the isolated RNA, so they sequenced expressed TCRB transcripts. The method was immunoSEQ multiplex PCR; TCRdb's version includes in-frame clones alone and lacks a portion of them. This sample has 110,000 to 150,000 clones, with approximately 10% found just once. Naive, central memory, regulatory and stem cell-like memory cells within the CD4+ compartment were sorted using CD45RO/CCR7/CD25/CD127/CD95/CD27. Concerning this clone itself: Its antigen is not identified.

The CDR3 consists of 14 residues. J was trimmed by 1 base and V by 6 bases; bases with no gene match: 2. Germline CDR1 and CDR2: MNHNY and SVGAGI (reference sequence). Overall study results and limits: TCRB CDR3 length was moderately but significantly reduced in all four CD4+ subsets of Type 1 diabetes patients. Insertions at VDJ junctions were less frequent in type 1 diabetes patients. These patients also deleted more nucleotides at the same junctions.

The sequence was collected from a woman aged 35 to 49 in good health. The sample comprised central memory CD4+ T cells from blood. The rearrangement uses TRBV6-6 and TRBJ2-3, with TRBD1 matching over 9 bases. CDR3 sequence: CASRRTGGTDTQYF. The CDR3 DNA sequence: TGTGCCAGCAGGCGGACAGGGGGCACAGATACGCAGTATTTT.